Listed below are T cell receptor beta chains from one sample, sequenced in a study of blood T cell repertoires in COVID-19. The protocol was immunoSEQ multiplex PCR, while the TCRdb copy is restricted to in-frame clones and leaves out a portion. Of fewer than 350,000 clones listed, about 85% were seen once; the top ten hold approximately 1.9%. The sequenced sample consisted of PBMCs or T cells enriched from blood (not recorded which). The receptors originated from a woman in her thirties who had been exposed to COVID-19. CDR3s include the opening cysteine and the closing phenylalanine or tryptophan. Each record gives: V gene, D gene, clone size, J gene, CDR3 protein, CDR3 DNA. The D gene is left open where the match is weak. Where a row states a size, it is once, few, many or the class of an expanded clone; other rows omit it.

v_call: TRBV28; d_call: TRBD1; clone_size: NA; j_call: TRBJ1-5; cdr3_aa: CASRTGVNQPQHF; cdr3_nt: TGTGCCAGCAGGACAGGGGTCAATCAGCCCCAGCATTTT
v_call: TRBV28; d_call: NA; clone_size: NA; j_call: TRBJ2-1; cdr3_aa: CASSWRVKSYNEQFF; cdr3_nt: TGTGCCAGCAGTTGGAGGGTAAAATCCTACAATGAGCAGTTCTTC
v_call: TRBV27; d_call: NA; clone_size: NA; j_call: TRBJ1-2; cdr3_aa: CASSPQFSYGYTF; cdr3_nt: TGTGCCAGCAGTCCCCAGTTCAGCTATGGCTACACCTTC
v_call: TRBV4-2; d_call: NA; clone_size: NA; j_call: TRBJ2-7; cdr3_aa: CASSQGGDEQYF; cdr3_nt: TGTGCCAGCAGCCAAGGGGGGGACGAGCAGTACTTC
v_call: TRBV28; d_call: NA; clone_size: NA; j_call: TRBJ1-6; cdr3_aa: CASSLQRKGNSPLHF; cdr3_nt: TGTGCCAGCAGTTTACAACGTAAGGGGAATTCACCCCTCCACTTT
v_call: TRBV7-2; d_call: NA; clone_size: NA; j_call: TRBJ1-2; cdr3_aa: CASSLDQAPRWGYTF; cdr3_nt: TGTGCCAGCAGCCTAGATCAGGCCCCCAGGTGGGGCTACACCTTC
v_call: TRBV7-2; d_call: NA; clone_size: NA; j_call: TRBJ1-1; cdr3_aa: CASSLTENTEAFF; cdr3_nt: TGTGCCAGCAGCTTAACAGAGAACACTGAAGCTTTCTTT
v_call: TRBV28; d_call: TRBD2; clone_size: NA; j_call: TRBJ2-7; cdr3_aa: CASSYLSLTGGVF; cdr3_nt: TGTGCCAGCAGTTATCTGAGTCTTACGGGAGGGGTCTTC
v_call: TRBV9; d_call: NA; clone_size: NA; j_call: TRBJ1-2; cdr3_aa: CASSPRDTRSNYGYTF; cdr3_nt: TGTGCCAGCAGCCCCCGGGACACGCGTTCTAACTATGGCTACACCTTC
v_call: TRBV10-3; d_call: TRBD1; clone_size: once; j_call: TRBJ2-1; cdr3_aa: CAISETPYRGSRGRAYNEQFF; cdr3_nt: TGTGCTATCAGTGAGACCCCGTACAGGGGTTCGAGGGGTAGGGCCTACAATGAGCAGTTCTTC
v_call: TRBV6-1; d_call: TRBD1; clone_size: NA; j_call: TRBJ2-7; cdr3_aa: CASSEHEGAPFVEQYF; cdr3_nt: TGTGCCAGCAGTGAACACGAGGGGGCGCCGTTCGTCGAGCAGTACTTC
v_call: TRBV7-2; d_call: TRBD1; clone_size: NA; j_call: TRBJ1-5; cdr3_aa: CASSFGQVNQPQHF; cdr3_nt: TGTGCCAGCAGCTTCGGACAGGTCAATCAGCCCCAGCATTTT
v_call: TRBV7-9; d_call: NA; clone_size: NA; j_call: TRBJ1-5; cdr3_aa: CASSPSGVQPQHF; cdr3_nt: TGTGCCAGCAGCCCATCAGGGGTCCAGCCCCAGCATTTT
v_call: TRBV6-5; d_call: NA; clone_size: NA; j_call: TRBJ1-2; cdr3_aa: CASTPRGNNYGYTF; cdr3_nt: TGTGCCAGCACCCCTAGAGGGAATAACTATGGCTACACCTTC
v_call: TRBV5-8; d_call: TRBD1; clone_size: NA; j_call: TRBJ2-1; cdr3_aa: CASSFRQGSHNEQFF; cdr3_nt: TGTGCCAGCAGCTTCCGACAGGGTAGCCACAATGAGCAGTTCTTC
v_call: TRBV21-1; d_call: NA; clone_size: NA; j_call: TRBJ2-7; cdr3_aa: CASSLLIGRSSYEQYF; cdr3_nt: TGTGCCAGCAGTCTCCTCATCGGGAGGTCGTCCTACGAGCAGTACTTC
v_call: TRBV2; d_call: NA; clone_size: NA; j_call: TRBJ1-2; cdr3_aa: CASSPRRAVTGYTF; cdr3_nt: TGTGCCAGCAGTCCTAGGAGGGCAGTGACGGGCTACACCTTC
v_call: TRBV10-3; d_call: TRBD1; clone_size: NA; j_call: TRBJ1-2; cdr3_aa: CAISAGQGKEGYGYTF; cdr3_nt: TGTGCCATCAGTGCTGGACAGGGGAAGGAGGGTTATGGCTACACCTTC
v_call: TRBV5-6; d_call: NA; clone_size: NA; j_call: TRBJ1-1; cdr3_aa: CASSLRAEAFF; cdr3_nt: TGTGCCAGCAGCTTGCGGGCTGAAGCTTTCTTT
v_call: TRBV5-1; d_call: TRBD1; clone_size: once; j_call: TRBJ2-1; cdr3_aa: CASSYGQGTYNEQFF; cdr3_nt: TGCGCCAGCAGCTACGGACAGGGAACCTACAATGAGCAGTTCTTC
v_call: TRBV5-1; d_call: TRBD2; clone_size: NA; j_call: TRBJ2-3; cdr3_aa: CASSLVGGGTRNTQYF; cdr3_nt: TGCGCCAGCAGCTTGGTTGGCGGGGGGACACGAAATACGCAGTATTTT
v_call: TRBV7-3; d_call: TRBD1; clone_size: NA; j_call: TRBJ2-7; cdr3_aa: CASSRDRLYEQYF; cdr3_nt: TGTGCCAGCAGCCGGGACAGACTCTACGAGCAGTACTTC
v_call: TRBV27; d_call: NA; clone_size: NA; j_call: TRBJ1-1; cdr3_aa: CASSFRRNTEAFF; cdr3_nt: TGTGCCAGCAGTTTCCGGAGGAACACTGAAGCTTTCTTT
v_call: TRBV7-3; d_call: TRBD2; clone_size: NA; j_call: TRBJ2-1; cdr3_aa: CASSPSSGSLYNEQFF; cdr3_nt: TGTGCCAGCAGCCCTTCTAGCGGGAGTCTCTACAATGAGCAGTTCTTC
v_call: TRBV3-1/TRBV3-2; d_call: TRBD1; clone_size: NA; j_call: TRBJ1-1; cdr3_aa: CASSRNDRGEAFF; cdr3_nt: TGTGCCAGCAGCCGGAACGACAGGGGTGAAGCTTTCTTT
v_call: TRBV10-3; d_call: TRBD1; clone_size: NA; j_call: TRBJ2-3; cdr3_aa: CAIRLRDRVTDTQYF; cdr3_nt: TGTGCCATCAGGCTACGGGACAGGGTGACAGATACGCAGTATTTT
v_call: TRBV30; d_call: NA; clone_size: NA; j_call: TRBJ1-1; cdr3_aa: CAWGDTNTEAFF; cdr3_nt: TGTGCCTGGGGCGACACGAACACTGAAGCTTTCTTT
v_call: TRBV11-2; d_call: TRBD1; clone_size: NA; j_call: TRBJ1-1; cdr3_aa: CASSLEVTGPEAFF; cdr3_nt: TGTGCCAGCAGCTTAGAAGTGACAGGGCCTGAAGCTTTCTTT
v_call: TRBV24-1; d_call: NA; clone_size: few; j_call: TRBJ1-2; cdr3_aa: CATSDGANYGYTF; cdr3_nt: TGTGCCACCAGTGACGGAGCTAACTATGGCTACACCTTC
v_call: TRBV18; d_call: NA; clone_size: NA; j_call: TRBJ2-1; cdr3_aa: CASSPRGGAEEQFF; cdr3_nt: TGTGCCAGCTCACCACGCGGTGGCGCAGAGGAGCAGTTCTTC
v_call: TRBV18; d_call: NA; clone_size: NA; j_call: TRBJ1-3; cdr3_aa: CASSPTQGRSGNTIYF; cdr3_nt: TGTGCCAGCTCACCGACGCAGGGGCGCTCTGGAAACACCATATATTTT
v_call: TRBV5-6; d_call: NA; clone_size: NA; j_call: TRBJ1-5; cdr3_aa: CASTITGSGQPQHF; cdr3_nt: TGTGCCAGCACCATCACAGGGTCGGGACAGCCCCAGCATTTT
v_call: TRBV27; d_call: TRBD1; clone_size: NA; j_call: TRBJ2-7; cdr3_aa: CASSLGRGLSYEQYF; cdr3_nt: TGTGCCAGCAGTTTAGGCAGGGGGCTATCCTACGAGCAGTACTTC
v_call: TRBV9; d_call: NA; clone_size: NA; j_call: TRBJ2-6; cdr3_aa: CASRQGSGANVLTF; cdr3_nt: TGTGCCAGCAGACAGGGTTCCGGGGCCAACGTCCTGACTTTC
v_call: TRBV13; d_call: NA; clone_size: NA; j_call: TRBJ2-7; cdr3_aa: CASSSGGAVEQYF; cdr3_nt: TGTGCCAGCAGCTCAGGGGGGGCGGTGGAGCAGTACTTC
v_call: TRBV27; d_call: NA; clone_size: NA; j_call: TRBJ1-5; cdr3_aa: CASSHTLWTEGNQPQHF; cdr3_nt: TGTGCCAGCAGTCATACCCTTTGGACGGAGGGGAATCAGCCCCAGCATTTT
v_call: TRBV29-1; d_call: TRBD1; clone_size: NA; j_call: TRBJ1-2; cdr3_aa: CSASSRGKTRGYTF; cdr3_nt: TGCAGCGCAAGTTCCAGGGGGAAGACGCGTGGCTACACCTTC